This T cell receptor beta chain was captured in a study of early T cells in non-severe SARS-CoV-2 infection. Overall study context: Sequenced material consisted of bulk RNA (from unsorted whole blood), and chains were unpaired. The study, taken as a whole, reports: A preference for anti-spike CD8 responses marked VDJdb matching, which missed private and CD4 specificities.

The CDR3 is 13 amino acids. CDR1 and CDR2 from the germline V gene are SGHTA and FQGNSA. V trimming: 4 bases; J trimming: 5 bases; junction bases outside the gene matches: 0. The TCR library protocol attached unique molecular identifiers to the individual cDNA molecules. TCRdb independently ran MiXCR on the 5' RACE reads; one entry per CDR3 protein. The sample has tens of thousands of distinct CDR3 sequences, 15% to 20% seen once; the top ten hold approximately 5.1%. Notes on this clonotype: Its matching antigen is unknown.

The source is an adult who was a healthcare worker with PCR-confirmed SARS-CoV-2 infection or an uninfected control (not recorded which). Sequencing was performed on whole blood, taken at baseline. The chain is built from TRBV7-2 and TRBJ2-3; 10 bases are a match to TRBD2. The CDR3 region has the DNA TGTGCCAGCAGCTCTAGCGGGGGAGATACGCAGTATTTT. Encoded protein: CASSSSGGDTQYF.